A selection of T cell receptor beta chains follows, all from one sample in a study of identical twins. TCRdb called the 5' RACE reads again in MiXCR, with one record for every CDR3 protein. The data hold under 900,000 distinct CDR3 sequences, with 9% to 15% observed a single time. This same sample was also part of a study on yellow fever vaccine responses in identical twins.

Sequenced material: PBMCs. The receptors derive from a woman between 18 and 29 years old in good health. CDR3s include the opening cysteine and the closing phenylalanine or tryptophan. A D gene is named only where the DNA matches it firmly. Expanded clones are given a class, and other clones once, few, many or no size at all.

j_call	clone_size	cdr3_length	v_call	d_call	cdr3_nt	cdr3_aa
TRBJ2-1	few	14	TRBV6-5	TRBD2	TGTGCCAGCAGTTACGGGGGGGACTACAATGAGCAGTTCTTC	CASSYGGDYNEQFF
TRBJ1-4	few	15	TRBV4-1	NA	TGCGCCAGCAGCCAAGAGCCTACAACTAATGAAAAACTGTTTTTT	CASSQEPTTNEKLFF
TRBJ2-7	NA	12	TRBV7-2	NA	TGTGCCAGCAGGCGTGACACCTACGAGCAGTACTTC	CASRRDTYEQYF
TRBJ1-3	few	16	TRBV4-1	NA	TGCGCCAGCAGCCAAGAACTGGTCCGCTCTGGAAACACCATATATTTT	CASSQELVRSGNTIYF
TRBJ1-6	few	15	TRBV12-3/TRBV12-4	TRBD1	TGTGCCAGCAGTTTAGGACAGGGTTTGTCTTCACCCCTCCACTTT	CASSLGQGLSSPLHF
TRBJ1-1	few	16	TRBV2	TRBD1	TGTGCCAGCAGGGGACAGGGTGGGGGTAGAAACACTGAAGCTTTCTTT	CASRGQGGGRNTEAFF
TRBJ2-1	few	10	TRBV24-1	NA	TGTGCCACCCCTGTCTCCCGTGGGTTCTTC	CATPVSRGFF
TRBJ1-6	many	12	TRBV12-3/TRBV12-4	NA	TGTGACTCGACCCGGCATAATTCACCCCTCCACTTT	CDSTRHNSPLHF
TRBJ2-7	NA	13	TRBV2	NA	TGTGCCAGCCTGGCAGGGCTAGGCTCCGAGCAGTACTTC	CASLAGLGSEQYF
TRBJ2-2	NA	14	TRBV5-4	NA	TGTGCCAGCGCGGGGACAACGAACACCGGGGAGCTGTTTTTT	CASAGTTNTGELFF
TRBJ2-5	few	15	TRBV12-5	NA	TGTGCTAGTGGTTTGGGGACAAGCTTACAAGAGACCCAGTACTTC	CASGLGTSLQETQYF
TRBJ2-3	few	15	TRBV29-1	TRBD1	TGCAGCGTCGACGAGTATGGGAATACAGGGGGCGCTCCGTATTTT	CSVDEYGNTGGAPYF
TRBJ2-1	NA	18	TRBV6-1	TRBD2	TGTGCCAGCAGCCCGGGACTAGCGGGACTATTCTCCTACAATGAGCAGTTCTTC	CASSPGLAGLFSYNEQFF
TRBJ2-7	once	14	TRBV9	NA	TGTGCCAGCAGCGTAGCTGAGGGGTCCTACGAGCAGTACTTC	CASSVAEGSYEQYF
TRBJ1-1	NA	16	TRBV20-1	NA	TGCAGTGCTAGTGAAACCGGGACCCCAAAAGGCACTGAAGCTTTCTTT	CSASETGTPKGTEAFF
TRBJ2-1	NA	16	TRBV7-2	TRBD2	TGTGCCAGCAGCCCGGAGGCTAGCGGGAGGTACAGTGAGCAGTTCTTC	CASSPEASGRYSEQFF
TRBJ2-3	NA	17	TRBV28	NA	TGTGCCAGCAGTAATAACCCGGGGGCCCTAAGCACAGATACGCAGTATTTT	CASSNNPGALSTDTQYF
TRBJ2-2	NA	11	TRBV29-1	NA	TGCAGCGTTGACCTCACCGGGGAGCTGTTTTTT	CSVDLTGELFF
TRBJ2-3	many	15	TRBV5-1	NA	TGCGCCAGCAGCTTGGAGCTAATTCCCACAGATACGCAGTATTTT	CASSLELIPTDTQYF
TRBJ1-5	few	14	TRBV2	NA	TGTGCCAGCAGGTTTTCGGATGGCAATCAGCCCCAGCATTTT	CASRFSDGNQPQHF
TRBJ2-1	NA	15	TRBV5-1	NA	TGCGCCAGCAGCTTTGGACGGAGCGACTACAATGAGCAGTTCTTC	CASSFGRSDYNEQFF
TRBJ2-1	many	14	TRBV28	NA	TGTGCCAGCAGCACCAAATTCGGCTACAATGAGCAGTTCTTC	CASSTKFGYNEQFF
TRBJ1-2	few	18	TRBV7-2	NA	TGTGCCAGCAGCTTAACGGCTTCAGGGAGTGGATCTAACTATGGCTACACCTTC	CASSLTASGSGSNYGYTF
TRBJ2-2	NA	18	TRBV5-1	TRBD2	TGCGCCAGCAGCTTGGTTGTTAGCGGGAGGGCCTTCACCGGGGAGCTGTTTTTT	CASSLVVSGRAFTGELFF
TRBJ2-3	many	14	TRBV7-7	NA	TGTGCCAGCAGCTTAGGGGCCAGCGCAGATACGCAGTATTTT	CASSLGASADTQYF
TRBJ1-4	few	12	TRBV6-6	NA	TGTGCCAGCAAAGCAACTAATGAAAAACTGTTTTTT	CASKATNEKLFF
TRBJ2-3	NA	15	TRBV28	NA	TGTGCCAGCAGGCCACCAAGAGGGAGCACAGATACGCAGTATTTT	CASRPPRGSTDTQYF
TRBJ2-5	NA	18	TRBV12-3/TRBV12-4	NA	TGTGCCAGCAGTTTAGCTCGAGTCCAGAGACGCGGCCGGGAGACCCAGTACTTC	CASSLARVQRRGRETQYF
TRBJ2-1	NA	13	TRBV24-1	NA	TGTGCCACCAGTGGGGTCGGAGGCAATGAGCAGTTCTTC	CATSGVGGNEQFF
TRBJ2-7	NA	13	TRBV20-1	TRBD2	TGCAGCGCTAGAGCGGGGACTACTTTTGAGCAGTACTTC	CSARAGTTFEQYF
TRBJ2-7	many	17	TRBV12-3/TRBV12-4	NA	TGTGCCAGCAGTTTCACCGGGGGAATCTTCATAAGCGACGAGCAGTACTTC	CASSFTGGIFISDEQYF
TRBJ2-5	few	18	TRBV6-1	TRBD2	TGTGCCAGCAGTGGGTTCCGGGGAACTAGCGGGCTCCAAGAGACCCAGTACTTC	CASSGFRGTSGLQETQYF
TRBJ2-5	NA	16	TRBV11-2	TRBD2	TGTGCCAGCAGCTTATGGAGCGGGGGGGCTGTCGAGACCCAGTACTTC	CASSLWSGGAVETQYF
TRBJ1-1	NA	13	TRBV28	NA	TGTGCCAGCAGTTTATCGGGGAACGCTGAAGCTTTCTTT	CASSLSGNAEAFF
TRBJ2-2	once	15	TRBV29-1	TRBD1	TGCAGCGTCCACCGGACAGGGGGGGACACCGGGGAGCTGTTTTTT	CSVHRTGGDTGELFF
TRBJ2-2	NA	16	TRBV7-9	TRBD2	TGTGCCAGCAGCATACCGGGACTAGCAAGGACCGGGGAGCTGTTTTTT	CASSIPGLARTGELFF
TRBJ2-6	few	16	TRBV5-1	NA	TGCGCCAGCAGCTTGGTAGCAGGGGCTGGGGCCAACGTCCTGACTTTC	CASSLVAGAGANVLTF
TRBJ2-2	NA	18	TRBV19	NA	TGTGCCAGTAGTATAATCGGGACGGTTGTCGCGAACACCGGGGAGCTGTTTTTT	CASSIIGTVVANTGELFF
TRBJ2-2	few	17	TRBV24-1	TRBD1	TGTGCCACCAGTGATTCGTTGGGACAGGGGGACACCGGGGAGCTGTTTTTT	CATSDSLGQGDTGELFF
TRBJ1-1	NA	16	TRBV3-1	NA	TGTGCCAGCAGCCAAGGATTAAGGGGGTTGGACACTGAAGCTTTCTTT	CASSQGLRGLDTEAFF
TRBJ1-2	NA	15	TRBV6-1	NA	TGTGCCAGCAGTGAAATGGCAGGGACTAACTATGGCTACACCTTC	CASSEMAGTNYGYTF
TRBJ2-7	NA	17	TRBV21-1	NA	TGTGCCAGCAGCAAGAAAGGATCTTCAGGGTCCCCCTACGAGCAGTACTTC	CASSKKGSSGSPYEQYF
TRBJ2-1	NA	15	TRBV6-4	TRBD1	TGTGCCAGCAGTGACTTAGGGGGCAACTACAATGAGCAGTTCTTC	CASSDLGGNYNEQFF
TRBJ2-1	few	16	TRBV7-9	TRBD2	TGTGCCAGCAGCGCCTCGGCTAGCGGGCAATGGGGTGAGCAGTTCTTC	CASSASASGQWGEQFF
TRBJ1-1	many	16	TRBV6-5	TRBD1	TGTGCCAGCAGATATCGGACAGGGTGGACGAACACTGAAGCTTTCTTT	CASRYRTGWTNTEAFF
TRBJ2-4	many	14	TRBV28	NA	TGTGCCAGCAGTTTTGGCCCTGGGGGTAACATTCAGTACTTC	CASSFGPGGNIQYF
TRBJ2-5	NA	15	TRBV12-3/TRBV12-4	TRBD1	TGTGCCAGCAGTTTTCCCGGACAGGGGGAAGAGACCCAGTACTTC	CASSFPGQGEETQYF
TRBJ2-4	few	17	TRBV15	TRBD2	TGTGCCACCAGAGTCTCGGGGGGTAATCTAGCCAAAAACATTCAGTACTTC	CATRVSGGNLAKNIQYF
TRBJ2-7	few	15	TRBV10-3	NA	TGTGCCATCAGCCCTAGTGTTATTGGGTCCTACGAGCAGTACTTC	CAISPSVIGSYEQYF
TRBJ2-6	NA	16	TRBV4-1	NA	TGCGCCAGCAGCCACCCCGGGGGCCTCGGGGCCAACGTCCTGACTTTC	CASSHPGGLGANVLTF
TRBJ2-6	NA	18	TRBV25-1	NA	TGTGCCAGCAGTGAACCGAGGAAGGGCCTCTCTGGGGCCAACGTCCTGACTTTC	CASSEPRKGLSGANVLTF
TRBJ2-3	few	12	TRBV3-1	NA	TGTGCCAGCAGACAAGCTGAGTCTACGCAGTATTTT	CASRQAESTQYF
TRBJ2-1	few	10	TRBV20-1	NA	TGCAGTGCTAAGGACAATGAGCAGTTCTTC	CSAKDNEQFF
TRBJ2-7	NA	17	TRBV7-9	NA	TGTGCCAGCAGCCCTCAACTGAGCGGCAGGGGTTCCTACGAGCAGTACTTC	CASSPQLSGRGSYEQYF
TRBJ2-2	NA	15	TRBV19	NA	TGTGCCAGTAGTAAAAGGGACCGATTTACCGGGGAGCTGTTTTTT	CASSKRDRFTGELFF
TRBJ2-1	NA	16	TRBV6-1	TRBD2	TGTGCCAGCAACTTCAAGAGCGGGGGGGCTTTGAATGAGCAGTTCTTC	CASNFKSGGALNEQFF